The following is a T cell receptor (beta chain) sequence with its context. This sample stems from a study of blood T cell repertoires in COVID-19. Trimming took off 4 bases at V and 0 bases at J, with 10 bases between the two ends. This CDR3 has 14 amino acids. Germline values: CDR1 SGHNT, CDR2 YYREEE (reference sequence). TCRdb's copy holds only in-frame clones and misses some; the assay was immunoSEQ multiplex PCR. The sample contains 90,000 to 100,000 clones, approximately 83% of which appear only once. This receptor was identified in a man in his sixties with acute or convalescent COVID-19. The source material was peripheral blood. This chain uses TRBV5-4 with TRBJ1-2, with a weak D call TRBD1 (6 bases). The CDR3 nucleotides read TGTGCCAGCAGCCCGGGACAAGCTAACTATGGCTACACCTTC. The encoded protein is CASSPGQANYGYTF.